This T cell receptor beta chain was sequenced in a study of PD-L1 blockade in urothelial cancer. Using immunoSEQ multiplex PCR, the repertoire was profiled, and TCRdb retains in-frame clones only, with some absent. The sample consists of roughly 49,000 clones, around 84% of them appearing once. Indicated time point: pretreatment peripheral blood. Trimming at V came to 5 bases and at J to 3 bases, leaving 5 bases not matched to a gene. Germline V gene sequence: CDR1 SGHVS, CDR2 FQNEAQ. CDR3 length: 14 residues. The clonotype originates from a man aged 55 to 70 with urothelial cancer. This specimen was PBMCs, taken around atezolizumab (anti-PD-L1) treatment. V gene TRBV7-8 combines with J gene TRBJ1-2, with 8 bases aligning to TRBD1. CDR3 DNA: TGTGCCAGCAGCCATAGACAGGGGTACTATGGCTACACCTTC. This encodes CASSHRQGYYGYTF.